A single count supports the clone carrying this T cell receptor (beta chain). This entry is derived from a study of STAT5B mutations in CD4+ large granular lymphocyte leukemia. The assay was run at survey level. TCRdb's table, derived via immunoSEQ multiplex PCR, lists solely in-frame clones and lacks some. This sample has 8,000 to 8,500 clones, with roughly three quarters found just once. The sample consisted of PBMCs. This receptor was obtained from an older woman with CD4+ T-cell large granular lymphocyte leukemia.

The CDR3 nucleotides are TGCGCCAGCAGCCGACAGGGGTCGAACACCGGGGAGCTGTTTTTT. Translation: CASSRQGSNTGELFF. V usage is TRBV5-1 and J usage is TRBJ2-2; 8 positions match TRBD1. The CDR3 length is 15 residues. Germline CDR1 is SGHRS and CDR2 is YFSETQ. V dropped 4 bases and J dropped 0; count of bases not matched to a gene: 2.